This TCR beta chain derives from a study of blood T cell repertoires in COVID-19. Study-wide context: PBMCs, B-cell-depleted T cells, or T cells were the source of the cDNA or gDNA that made up the material.

Libraries were prepared by immunoSEQ multiplex PCR; TCRdb keeps only in-frame clonotypes and omits some of them. The table includes more than 95,000 clones, roughly 76% detected once. The ends were cut back, 6 bases at V and 6 bases at J, with 9 bases in the middle. Germline-derived CDR1 and CDR2 are MDHEN and SYDVKM. This CDR3 spans 11 amino acids. Sequencing was done on a sample of peripheral blood. The source of this sequence is a woman in her 70s with acute or convalescent COVID-19. The chain links TRBV28 to TRBJ2-7; unclear D gene. The CDR3 DNA sequence: TGTGCCAGCAGACACGTCGCCGAGCAGTACTTC. This codes for CASRHVAEQYF.